The next 10 T cell receptor beta chains were all read from a single sample in a study of blood T cell repertoires in COVID-19. Sequenced by immunoSEQ multiplex PCR; TCRdb stores in-frame clones only, minus some. The sample shows 280,000 or so clones, around 86% of them seen only once. Sequenced: peripheral blood. These receptors all come from a woman aged 25 to 39 who had recovered from COVID-19.

In its sample, this clone was seen many times. This rearrangement joins TRBV5-1 to TRBJ2-7; 8 bases fit TRBD1. V trimming: 1 base; J trimming: 7 bases; junction bases outside the gene matches: 13. Germline CDR1 reads SGHRS; CDR2 reads YFSETQ. The CDR3 runs 16 residues. This CDR3 reads CASSLLGGQGEWEQYF. DNA for the CDR3: TGCGCCAGCAGCTTGCTGGGAGGACAGGGCGAATGGGAGCAGTACTTC.

The V gene is TRBV10-3, the J gene TRBJ1-2; 8 positions agree with TRBD1. Germline V gene data show CDR1 as ENHRY and CDR2 as SYGVKD. The CDR3 covers 15 residues. J gave up 6 bases and V 2 bases, and 8 bases lay outside the gene matches. The CDR3 is CAISETRTGFDGYTF. The DNA of the CDR3 is TGTGCCATCAGTGAGACCCGGACAGGGTTCGATGGCTACACCTTC.

The gene calls are TRBV27 and TRBJ2-3, with 10 positions matching TRBD2. V gave up 1 base and J gave up 5 bases; unmatched junction bases: 6. The CDR3 has 16 amino acids. In germline, CDR1 is MNHEY, CDR2 SMNVEV (reference sequence). The CDR3 reads CASSLFLAGDQDTQYF. The DNA for the CDR3 is TGTGCCAGCAGTTTATTTCTAGCGGGAGATCAAGATACGCAGTATTTT.

The chain uses TRBV10-1 and TRBJ1-1, with 8 bases aligning to TRBD1. The CDR3 runs to 15 residues. Per the germline V gene, CDR1 is WNHNN and CDR2 is SYGVQD (reference sequence). The V segment lost 5 bases and the J segment 1 base; nucleotides outside the gene matches: 6. As DNA, the CDR3 is TGCGCCAGCAGTACCTTTGGACAGGGGAACACTGAAGCTTTCTTT. Translating it yields CASSTFGQGNTEAFF.

This chain joins TRBV28 and TRBJ2-7, with 9 bases fitting TRBD1. V dropped 3 bases and J dropped 4; count of bases not matched to a gene: 4. The CDR3 consists of 14 residues. Per the germline V gene, CDR1 is MDHEN and CDR2 is SYDVKM. This CDR3 reads CASSLTQGAYEQYF. The CDR3 DNA follows: TGTGCCAGCAGTTTGACACAGGGGGCATACGAGCAGTACTTC.

The chain couples TRBV7-9 to TRBJ2-5; the match to TRBD1 covers 8 bases. The CDR3 is made up of 15 amino acids. Germline loops: CDR1 SEHNR, CDR2 FQNEAQ (reference sequence). With V trimmed by 6 bases and J by 5 bases, 11 bases remained unmatched. CDR3 sequence reads: CASRGDRGPGETQYF. Here the CDR3 DNA reads TGTGCCAGCAGAGGCGACAGGGGTCCAGGGGAGACCCAGTACTTC.

This chain links TRBV19 with TRBJ1-5; TRBD1 aligns across 7 bases. Germline CDR1 LNHDA, CDR2 SQIVND (reference sequence). V gave up 5 bases and J gave up 3 bases; unmatched junction bases: 7. CDR3 length equals 15 residues. CDR3 coding DNA: TGTGCCAGTAGTGCCAGGGGGGCCCTCAATCAGCCCCAGCATTTT. The encoded protein is CASSARGALNQPQHF.

The chain has TRBV3-1 (or the pseudogene TRBV3-2) and TRBJ1-2; 12 nucleotides line up with TRBD1. J was trimmed by 2 bases and V by 4 bases; bases with no gene match: 5. Germline V gene data show CDR1 as LGHDT and CDR2 as YNNKEL (reference sequence). This CDR3 region has 16 residues. The CDR3 nucleotides are TGTGCCAGCAGCCCCGGGACAGGGGGCGCAAACTATGGCTACACCTTC. It translates to CASSPGTGGANYGYTF.

V is TRBV19 and J is TRBJ2-3, with TRBD1 as a possible D gene (5 bases). Deletions cut 3 bases from V and 0 bases from J, with 10 bases between. This CDR3 is 15 amino acids long. Germline V gene sequence: CDR1 LNHDA, CDR2 SQIVND (reference sequence). The CDR3 DNA sequence: TGTGCCAGTAGTATCCTCTGGACAAGCACAGATACGCAGTATTTT. Amino acids: CASSILWTSTDTQYF.

The chain uses TRBV28 and TRBJ1-2, with 8 bases fitting TRBD1. Germline CDR1 is MDHEN and CDR2 is SYDVKM. The V segment lost 6 bases and the J segment 7 bases; nucleotides outside the gene matches: 7. This CDR3 comprises 13 residues. The DNA of the CDR3 is TGTGCCAGCAGGCTCCAGGGGGCGGTTGGCTACACCTTC. This gives the protein CASRLQGAVGYTF.